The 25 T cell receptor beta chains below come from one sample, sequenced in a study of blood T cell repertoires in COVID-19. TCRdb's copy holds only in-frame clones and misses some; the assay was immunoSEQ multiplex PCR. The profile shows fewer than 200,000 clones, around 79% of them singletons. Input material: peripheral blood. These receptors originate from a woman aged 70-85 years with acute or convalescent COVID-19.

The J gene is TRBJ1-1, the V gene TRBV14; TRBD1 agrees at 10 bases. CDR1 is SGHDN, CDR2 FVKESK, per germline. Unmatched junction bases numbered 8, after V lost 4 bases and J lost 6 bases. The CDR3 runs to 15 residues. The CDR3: CASSRQLGQGAEAFF. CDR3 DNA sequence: TGTGCCAGCAGCCGCCAGCTCGGACAGGGGGCTGAAGCTTTCTTT.

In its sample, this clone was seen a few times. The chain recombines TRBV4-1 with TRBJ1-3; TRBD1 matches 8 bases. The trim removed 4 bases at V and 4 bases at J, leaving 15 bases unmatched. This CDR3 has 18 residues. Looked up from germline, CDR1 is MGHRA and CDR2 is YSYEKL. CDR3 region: CASSRLAHMTGVGNTIYF. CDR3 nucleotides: TGCGCCAGCAGCCGGCTCGCACACATGACAGGGGTCGGAAACACCATATATTTT.

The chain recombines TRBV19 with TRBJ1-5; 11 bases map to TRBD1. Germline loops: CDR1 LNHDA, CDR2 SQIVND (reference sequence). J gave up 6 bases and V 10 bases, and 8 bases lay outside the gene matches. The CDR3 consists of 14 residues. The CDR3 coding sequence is TGTGCCAAAACCGGGACAGGGGGAGTTCAGCCCCAGCATTTT. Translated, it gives CAKTGTGGVQPQHF.

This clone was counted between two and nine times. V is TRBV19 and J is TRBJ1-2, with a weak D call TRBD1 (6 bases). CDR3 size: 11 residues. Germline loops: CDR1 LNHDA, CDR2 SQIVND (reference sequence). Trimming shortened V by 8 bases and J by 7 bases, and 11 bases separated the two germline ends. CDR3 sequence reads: CASYRAGGYTF. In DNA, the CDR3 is TGTGCCAGTTACAGGGCCGGTGGCTACACCTTC. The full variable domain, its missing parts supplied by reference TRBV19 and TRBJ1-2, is DGGITQSPKYLFRKEGQNVTLSCEQNLNHDAMYWYRQDPGQGLRLIYYSQIVNDFQKGDIAEGYSVSREKKESFPLTVTSAQKNPTAFYLCASYRAGGYTFGSGTRLTVV.

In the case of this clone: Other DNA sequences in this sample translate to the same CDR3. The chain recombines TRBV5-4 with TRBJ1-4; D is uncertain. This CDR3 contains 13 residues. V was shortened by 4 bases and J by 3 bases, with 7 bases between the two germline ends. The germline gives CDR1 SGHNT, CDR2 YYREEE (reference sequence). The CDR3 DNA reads TGTGCCAGCAGCCGCGTGCCTAATGAAAAACTGTTTTTT. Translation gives CASSRVPNEKLFF.

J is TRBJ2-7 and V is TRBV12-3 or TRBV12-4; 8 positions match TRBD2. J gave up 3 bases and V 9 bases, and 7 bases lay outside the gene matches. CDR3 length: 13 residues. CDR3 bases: TGTGCCAGTCAAGCGGGAGACGGCTACGAGCAGTACTTC. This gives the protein CASQAGDGYEQYF.

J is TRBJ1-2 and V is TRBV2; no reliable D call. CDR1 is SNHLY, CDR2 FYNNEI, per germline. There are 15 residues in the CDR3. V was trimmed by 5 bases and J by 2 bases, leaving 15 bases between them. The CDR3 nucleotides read TGTGCCAGCAGTCAATTCGGAGGACCGAACTATGGCTACACCTTC. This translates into CASSQFGGPNYGYTF.

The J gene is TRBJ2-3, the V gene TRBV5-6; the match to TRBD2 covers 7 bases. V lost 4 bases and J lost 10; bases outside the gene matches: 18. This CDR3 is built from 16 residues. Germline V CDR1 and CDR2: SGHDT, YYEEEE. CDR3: CASSPGGLLGYDAQYF. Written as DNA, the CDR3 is TGTGCCAGCAGCCCGGGGGGACTACTAGGGTACGATGCGCAGTATTTT.

Here the CDR3 reads CASSQGGAGVYNEQFF. CDR3 in DNA: TGTGCCAGCAGCCAAGGAGGGGCGGGAGTATACAATGAGCAGTTCTTC. The chain joins TRBV3-1 (or the pseudogene TRBV3-2) to TRBJ2-1, with 7 bases matching TRBD2. V lost 1 base and J lost 4; bases outside the gene matches: 7. This CDR3 contains 16 residues. The V gene's germline CDR1 is LGHDT and CDR2 YNNKEL (reference sequence).

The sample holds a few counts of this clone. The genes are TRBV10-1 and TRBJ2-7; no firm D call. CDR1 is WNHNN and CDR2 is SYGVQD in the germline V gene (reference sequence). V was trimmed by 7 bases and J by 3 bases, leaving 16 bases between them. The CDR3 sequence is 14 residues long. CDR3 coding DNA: TGCGCCAGCACCTTAGATCCGCCAGGCTACGAGCAGTACTTC. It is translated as CASTLDPPGYEQYF.

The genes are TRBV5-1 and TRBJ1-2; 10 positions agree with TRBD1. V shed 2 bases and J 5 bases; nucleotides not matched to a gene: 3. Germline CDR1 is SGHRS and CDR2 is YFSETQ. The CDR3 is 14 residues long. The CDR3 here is CASSFGTGAYGYTF. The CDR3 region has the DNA TGCGCCAGCAGCTTCGGGACAGGGGCTTATGGCTACACCTTC.

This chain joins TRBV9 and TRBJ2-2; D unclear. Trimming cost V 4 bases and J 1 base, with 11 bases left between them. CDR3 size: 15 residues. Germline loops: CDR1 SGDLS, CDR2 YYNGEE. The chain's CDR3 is CASSYRVKNTGELFF. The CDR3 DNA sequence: TGTGCCAGCAGCTATCGGGTCAAGAACACCGGGGAGCTGTTTTTT.

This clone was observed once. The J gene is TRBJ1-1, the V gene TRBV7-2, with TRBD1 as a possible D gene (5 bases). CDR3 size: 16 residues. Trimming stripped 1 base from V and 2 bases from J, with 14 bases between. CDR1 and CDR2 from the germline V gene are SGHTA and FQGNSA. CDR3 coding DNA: TGTGCCAGCAGCTTAGGTCTTCGCAGGGTCAACACTGAAGCTTTCTTT. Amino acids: CASSLGLRRVNTEAFF. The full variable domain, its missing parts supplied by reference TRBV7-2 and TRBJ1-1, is GAGVSQSPSNKVTEKGKDVELRCDPISGHTALYWYRQSLGQGLEFLIYFQGNSAPDKSGLPSDRFSAERTGGSVSTLTIQRTQQEDSAVYLCASSLGLRRVNTEAFFGQGTRLTVV.

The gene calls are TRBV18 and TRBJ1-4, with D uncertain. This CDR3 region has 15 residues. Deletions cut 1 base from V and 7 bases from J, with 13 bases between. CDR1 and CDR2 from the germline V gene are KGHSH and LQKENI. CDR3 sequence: CASSPRRGTGEKLFF. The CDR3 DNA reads TGTGCCAGCTCACCACGGCGCGGTACGGGTGAAAAACTGTTTTTT.

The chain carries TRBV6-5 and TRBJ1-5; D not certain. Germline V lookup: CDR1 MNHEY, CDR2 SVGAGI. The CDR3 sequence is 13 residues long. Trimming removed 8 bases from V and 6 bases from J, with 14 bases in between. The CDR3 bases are TGTGCCAGCGCAACTACCCAGCTTCAGCCCCAGCATTTT. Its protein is CASATTQLQPQHF.

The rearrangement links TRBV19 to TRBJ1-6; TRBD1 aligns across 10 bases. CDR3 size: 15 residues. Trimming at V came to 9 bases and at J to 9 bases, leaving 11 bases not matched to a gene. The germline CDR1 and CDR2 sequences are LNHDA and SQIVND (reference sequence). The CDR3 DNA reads TGTGCCAGCGTGTCAGGGACAGGGGACAGTTCACCCCTCCACTTT. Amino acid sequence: CASVSGTGDSSPLHF.

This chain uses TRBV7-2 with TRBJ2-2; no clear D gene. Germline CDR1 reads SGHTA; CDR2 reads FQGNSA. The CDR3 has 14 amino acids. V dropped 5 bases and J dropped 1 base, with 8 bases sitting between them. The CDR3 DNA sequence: TGTGCCAGCAGCCTATACAGGAACACCGGGGAGCTGTTTTTT. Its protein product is CASSLYRNTGELFF.

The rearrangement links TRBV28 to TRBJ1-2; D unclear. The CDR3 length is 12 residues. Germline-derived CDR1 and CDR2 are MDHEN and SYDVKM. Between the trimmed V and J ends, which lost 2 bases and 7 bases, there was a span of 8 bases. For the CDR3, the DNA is TGTGCCAGCAGTTTAGTCGCAGGTGGCTACACCTTC. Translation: CASSLVAGGYTF.

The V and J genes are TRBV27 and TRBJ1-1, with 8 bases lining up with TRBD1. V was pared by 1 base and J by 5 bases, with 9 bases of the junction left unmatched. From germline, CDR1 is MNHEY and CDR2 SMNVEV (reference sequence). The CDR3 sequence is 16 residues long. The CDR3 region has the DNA TGTGCCAGCAGTTTATATCAGGGGGCAATGGTTACTGAAGCTTTCTTT. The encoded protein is CASSLYQGAMVTEAFF.

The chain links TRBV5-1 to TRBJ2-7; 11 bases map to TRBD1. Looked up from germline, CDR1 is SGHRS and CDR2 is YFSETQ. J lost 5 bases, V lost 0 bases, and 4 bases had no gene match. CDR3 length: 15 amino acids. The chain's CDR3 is CASSLGTGGFDEQYF. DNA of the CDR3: TGCGCCAGCAGCTTGGGGACAGGGGGCTTCGACGAGCAGTACTTC.

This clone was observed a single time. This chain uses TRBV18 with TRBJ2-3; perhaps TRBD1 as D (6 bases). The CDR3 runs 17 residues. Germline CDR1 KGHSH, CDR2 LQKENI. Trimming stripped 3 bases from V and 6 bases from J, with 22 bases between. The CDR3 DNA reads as TGTGCCAGCTCACCCGCCCGGACAGTCCCATTGATGGATACGCAGTATTTT. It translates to CASSPARTVPLMDTQYF.

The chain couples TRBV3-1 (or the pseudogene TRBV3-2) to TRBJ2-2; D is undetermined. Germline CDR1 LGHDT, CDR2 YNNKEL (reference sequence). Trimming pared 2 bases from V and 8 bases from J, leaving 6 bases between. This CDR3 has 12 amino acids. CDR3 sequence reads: CASSQSGGELFF. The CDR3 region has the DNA TGTGCCAGCAGCCAATCAGGAGGGGAGCTGTTTTTT.

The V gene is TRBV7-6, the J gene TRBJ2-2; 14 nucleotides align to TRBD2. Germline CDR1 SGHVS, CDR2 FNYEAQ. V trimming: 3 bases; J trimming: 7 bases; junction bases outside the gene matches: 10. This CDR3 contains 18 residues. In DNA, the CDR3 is TGTGCCAGCAGCTTCCCCGCGACCGGGACTAGCGGGGGCGGGGAGCTGTTTTTT. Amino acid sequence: CASSFPATGTSGGGELFF. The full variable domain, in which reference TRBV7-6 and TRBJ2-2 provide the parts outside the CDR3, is GAGVSQSPRYKVTKRGQDVALRCDPISGHVSLYWYRQALGQGPEFLTYFNYEAQQDKSGLPNDRFSAERPEGSISTLTIQRTEQRDSAMYRCASSFPATGTSGGGELFFGEGSRLTVL.

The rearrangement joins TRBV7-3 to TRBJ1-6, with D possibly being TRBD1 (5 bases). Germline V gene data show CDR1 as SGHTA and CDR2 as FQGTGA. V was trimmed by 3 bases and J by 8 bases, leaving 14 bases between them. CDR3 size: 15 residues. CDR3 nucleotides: TGTGCCAGCAGCTTTTCGGGGGGATGGGATTCACCCCTCCACTTT. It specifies CASSFSGGWDSPLHF.

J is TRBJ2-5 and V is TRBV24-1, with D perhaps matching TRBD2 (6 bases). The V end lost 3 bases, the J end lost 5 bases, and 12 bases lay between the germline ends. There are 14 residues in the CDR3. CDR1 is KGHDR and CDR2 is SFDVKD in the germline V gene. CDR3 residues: CATSDGGVLETQYF. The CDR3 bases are TGTGCCACCAGTGATGGAGGGGTATTGGAGACCCAGTACTTC.